The 24 T cell receptor beta chains listed next were all sequenced from one sample in a study of T cells in Graves' hyperthyroidism and ophthalmopathy. Using RNA transcripts as the source, TCR beta CDR3 regions were amplified. TCR CDR3 underwent first-round RT-PCR with the HTBI primer set. MiXCR, run by TCRdb on the multiplex PCR reads, gives a single entry per CDR3 protein. The sample carries about 380,000 distinct CDR3 sequences, approximately 13% recorded once. The sample was blood. Every receptor here comes from a man aged 30 to 45 with Graves' hyperthyroidism that later progressed to Graves' ophthalmopathy.

This clonotype was counted between two and nine times. The V and J genes are TRBV27 and TRBJ2-1, with TRBD2 identical over 9 bases. The CDR3 sequence is 15 residues long. V lost 1 base, J lost 9 bases, and 7 bases stayed unmatched. Germline CDR1 is MNHEY and CDR2 is SMNVEV (reference sequence). In nucleotides, the CDR3 is TGTGCCAGCAGTTTATTGGGCGGGGGGGCCACTGAGCAGTTCTTC. Its protein is CASSLLGGGATEQFF.

The chain employs TRBV3-1 and TRBJ2-4; TRBD1 is a possible D gene (6 bases). CDR3 length: 13 residues. CDR1 and CDR2 from the germline V gene are LGHDT and YNNKEL (reference sequence). Trimming took off 0 bases at V and 8 bases at J, with 8 bases between the two ends. CDR3 sequence reads: CASSQEGADIQYF. CDR3 DNA: TGTGCCAGCAGCCAAGAGGGGGCGGACATTCAGTACTTC.

As regards this clonotype: A read error may produce the germline difference seen at one junction end. The genes are TRBV6-2 or TRBV6-3 and TRBJ1-5; 7 nucleotides match TRBD1. Germline loops: CDR1 MNHEY, CDR2 SVGEGT. The CDR3 sequence is 14 residues long. In nucleotides, the CDR3 is TGTACCAGCAGTTACAGGGGTAGCAATCAGCCCCAGCATTTT. This codes for CTSSYRGSNQPQHF.

At least ten counts were recorded for this clonotype. This chain joins TRBV6-1 and TRBJ1-1; D remains unclear. The germline V and J ends were trimmed by 8 bases and 2 bases, with 12 bases remaining between them. Looked up from germline, CDR1 is MNHNS and CDR2 is SASEGT. The CDR3 is 13 residues long. The CDR3, as DNA: TGTGCCAGCGGTGCCCCAAGAAACACTGAAGCTTTCTTT. Amino acids: CASGAPRNTEAFF.

In its sample, this clonotype was seen a few times. V usage is TRBV6-1 and J usage is TRBJ1-2; 7 nucleotides align to TRBD1. Germline V lookup: CDR1 MNHNS, CDR2 SASEGT. Trimming took 7 bases from V and 8 from J; bases not matched to a gene: 10. The CDR3 contains 13 residues. CDR3 sequence: CASNQQGPRGYTF. CDR3 DNA sequence: TGTGCCAGCAACCAACAGGGGCCCAGGGGCTACACCTTC.

V and J are TRBV20-1 and TRBJ2-7; maybe TRBD1 (6 bases). The CDR3 runs 13 residues. CDR1 and CDR2 (germline): DFQATT, SNEGSKA (reference sequence). Trimming stripped 5 bases from V and 2 bases from J, with 13 bases between. CDR3 amino acids: CSAPTGLPYEQYF. CDR3 in DNA: TGCAGTGCTCCGACAGGTCTGCCCTACGAGCAGTACTTC.

The sample holds many counts of this clonotype. J is TRBJ1-2 and V is TRBV7-9; TRBD1 is a possible D gene (6 bases). V was clipped by 5 bases and J by 4 bases, with 29 bases between them. This CDR3 is built from 19 residues. Germline V CDR1 and CDR2: SEHNR, FQNEAQ (reference sequence). CDR3 nucleotide sequence: TGTGCCAGCAGCCAGCAATGGGATATGCCGGGACATAAGTCCTATGGCTACACCTTC. Its translation: CASSQQWDMPGHKSYGYTF. The full variable domain, in which reference TRBV7-9 and TRBJ1-2 provide the parts outside the CDR3, is DTGVSQNPRHKITKRGQNVTFRCDPISEHNRLYWYRQTLGQGPEFLTYFQNEAQLEKSRLLSDRFSAERPKGSFSTLEIQRTEQGDSAMYLCASSQQWDMPGHKSYGYTFGSGTRLTVV.

By share, this clonotype ranks as medium-sized. The V gene is TRBV13, the J gene TRBJ1-3; D not resolved. The CDR3 runs 15 residues. The germline V gene encodes CDR1 PRHDT and CDR2 FYEKMQ (reference sequence). V was shortened by 5 bases and J by 0 bases, with 11 bases between the two germline ends. This CDR3 is CASSTGPSSGNTIYF. CDR3 DNA: TGTGCCAGCAGCACGGGTCCGAGCTCTGGAAACACCATATATTTT.

This clonotype was detected only a few times. The chain uses TRBV6-2 or TRBV6-3 and TRBJ1-2; D gene ambiguous. Germline lookup yields CDR1 MNHEY and CDR2 SVGEGT. Trimming pared 7 bases from V and 0 bases from J, leaving 9 bases between. The CDR3 contains 13 residues. DNA of the CDR3: TGTGCCAGCACTGTCTCATCTAACTATGGCTACACCTTC. Translated: CASTVSSNYGYTF.

This clonotype was seen repeatedly, ten times or more. This sequence joins TRBV11-2 and TRBJ2-7, with D tentatively TRBD1 (6 bases). CDR3 length: 14 amino acids. V lost 5 bases and J lost 3, with 14 bases in between. Germline V gives CDR1 SGHAT, CDR2 FQNNGV. This chain's CDR3 is CASSQQGLVYEQYF. Written as DNA, the CDR3 is TGTGCCAGCAGCCAACAGGGTCTGGTCTACGAGCAGTACTTC. The full variable domain, in which reference TRBV11-2 and TRBJ2-7 provide the parts outside the CDR3, is EAGVAQSPRYKIIEKRQSVAFWCNPISGHATLYWYQQILGQGPKLLIQFQNNGVVDDSQLPKDRFSAERLKGVDSTLKIQPAKLEDSAVYLCASSQQGLVYEQYFGPGTRLTVT.

V gene TRBV27 combines with J gene TRBJ2-7; D not certain. From germline, CDR1 is MNHEY and CDR2 SMNVEV (reference sequence). V lost 5 bases and J lost 3, with 11 bases in between. The CDR3 spans 13 residues. The CDR3: CASSIGHRYEQYF. In DNA, the CDR3 is TGTGCCAGCAGTATCGGGCACCGCTACGAGCAGTACTTC.

This clonotype was detected a few times. The genes are TRBV9 and TRBJ1-6; D is uncertain. There are 15 residues in the CDR3. V lost 0 bases to trimming and J lost 11 bases, with 15 bases between them. Germline CDR1 and CDR2: SGDLS and YYNGEE. CDR3 coding DNA: TGTGCCAGCAGCGTAGAATCTACAGCCATAACACCCCTCCACTTT. It translates to CASSVESTAITPLHF.

There are many counts of this clonotype. This chain uses TRBV6-1 with TRBJ2-2, with TRBD1 identical over 11 bases. V gave up 6 bases and J gave up 7 bases; unmatched junction bases: 4. CDR1 is MNHNS, CDR2 SASEGT, per germline. This CDR3 spans 14 amino acids. The CDR3 DNA sequence: TGTGCCAGCAGGCGGACAGGGGGCGGCGGGGAGCTGTTTTTT. Translating gives CASRRTGGGGELFF.

Regarding this clonotype: A much more abundant neighbour one base away suggests this may be a read error. The genes are TRBV6-1 and TRBJ1-6, with no clear D. The CDR3 has 12 amino acids. V lost 6 bases, J lost 5 bases, and 5 bases lay in between. The V gene's germline CDR1 is MNHNS and CDR2 SASEGT. CDR3 region: CASRENNSPLHF. As DNA, the CDR3 is TGTGCCAGCAGAGAGAATAATTCACCCCTCCACTTT.

This clonotype was observed a handful of times. The junction departs from germline at one end; a sequencing error may be responsible. This rearrangement joins TRBV2 to TRBJ1-2; a weak D match, TRBD1 (5 bases). The CDR3 length is 13 residues. In germline, CDR1 is SNHLY, CDR2 FYNNEI. CDR3 DNA: TGTGCCAGCAGTGAACAGGGCGGCTATGGCTGCACCTTC. Amino acids: CASSEQGGYGCTF. The complete variable domain, with remaining parts taken from reference TRBV2 and TRBJ1-2, reads EPEVTQTPSHQVTQMGQEVILRCVPISNHLYFYWYRQILGQKVEFLVSFYNNEISEKSEIFDDQFSVERPDGSNFTLKIRSTKLEDSAMYFCASSEQGGYGCTFGSGTRLTVV.

This clonotype was seen a few times. The chain joins TRBV20-1 to TRBJ1-6, with 9 bases matching TRBD1. The CDR3 spans 16 residues. The V gene end was trimmed by 3 bases and the J gene end by 3 bases; junction bases not matched to a gene: 6. Germline CDR1 is DFQATT and CDR2 is SNEGSKA (reference sequence). CDR3 loop: CSARGQGELYNSPLHF. The CDR3 region has the DNA TGCAGTGCTAGGGGACAGGGAGAACTCTATAATTCACCCCTCCACTTT.

This clonotype was detected ten times or more. This chain joins TRBV6-5 and TRBJ2-1; TRBD2 matches at 9 bases. The CDR3 spans 15 residues. Germline lookup yields CDR1 MNHEY and CDR2 SVGAGI. J lost 7 bases, V lost 0 bases, and 4 bases had no gene match. CDR3 DNA sequence: TGTGCCAGCAGTTACTCTGGCGGGGGGGCAAATGAGCAGTTCTTC. Translated, it gives CASSYSGGGANEQFF.

This clonotype was detected ten times or more. This chain links TRBV20-1 with TRBJ1-1; D may be TRBD1 (5 bases). The CDR3 has 13 amino acids. Germline V gene sequence: CDR1 DFQATT, CDR2 SNEGSKA (reference sequence). Trimming pared 3 bases from V and 4 bases from J, leaving 12 bases between. The CDR3 bases are TGCAGTGCTAGGGGGCCAAAACTCACTGAAGCTTTCTTT. Amino acids: CSARGPKLTEAFF.

This clonotype appeared a few times. This chain joins TRBV20-1 and TRBJ2-7; D is perhaps TRBD1 (6 bases). The CDR3 contains 12 residues. V dropped 6 bases and J dropped 2 bases, with 11 bases sitting between them. Germline loops: CDR1 DFQATT, CDR2 SNEGSKA (reference sequence). This chain's CDR3 is CSAVGQTYEQYF. The CDR3 nucleotides are TGCAGTGCCGTCGGACAGACCTACGAGCAGTACTTC.

This clonotype was recorded many times. V gene TRBV6-8 combines with J gene TRBJ2-2, with 8 bases aligning to TRBD1. The CDR3 sequence is 16 residues long. V lost 5 bases to trimming and J lost 1 base; unmatched junction nucleotides: 6. Germline values: CDR1 MNHGY, CDR2 SAAAGT. CDR3 loop: CASSPTGALNTGELFF. The CDR3 DNA is TGTGCCAGCAGTCCGACAGGGGCTCTGAACACCGGGGAGCTGTTTTTT.

Only a few counts were recorded for this clonotype. The gene calls are TRBV5-6 and TRBJ1-5; 7 bases map to TRBD1. The CDR3 spans 17 residues. The ends lost 0 bases at V and 3 bases at J; junction bases unmatched: 9. Germline-derived CDR1 and CDR2 are SGHDT and YYEEEE. CDR3 region: CASSLGNRTGANQPQHF. In DNA, the CDR3 is TGTGCCAGCAGCTTGGGTAACCGGACAGGTGCCAATCAGCCCCAGCATTTT.

This clonotype was recorded many times. The chain carries TRBV10-3 and TRBJ1-1; the D is unclear. This CDR3 has 13 residues. The V gene lost 0 bases and the J gene lost 7 bases, with 9 bases spanning the gap. Germline V gene lookup returns CDR1 ENHRY and CDR2 SYGVKD. CDR3 amino acids: CAISESSAFEAFF. The CDR3 nucleotides are TGTGCCATCAGTGAGTCGTCAGCTTTTGAAGCTTTCTTT.

This clonotype was recorded many times. The rearrangement joins TRBV28 to TRBJ2-2; possible D gene TRBD1, 6 bases. Germline lookup yields CDR1 MDHEN and CDR2 SYDVKM. The V gene lost 5 bases and the J gene lost 5 bases, with 24 bases spanning the gap. The CDR3 covers 18 residues. CDR3 region: CASSPLLNRDRRTGELFF. CDR3 in DNA: TGTGCCAGCAGTCCTCTTCTGAACAGGGATCGAAGGACCGGGGAGCTGTTTTTT.

This clonotype was observed a few times. V and J are TRBV7-9 and TRBJ2-1, with 9 positions matching TRBD1. The CDR3 is 15 residues long. The ends lost 1 base at V and 6 bases at J; junction bases unmatched: 4. The germline V gene has CDR1 SEHNR and CDR2 FQNEAQ (reference sequence). CDR3 region: CASSLVQGAGNEQFF. The CDR3 nucleotides are TGTGCCAGCAGCTTAGTACAGGGGGCGGGCAATGAGCAGTTCTTC.